Below, 11 T cell receptor beta chains from the same sample are listed, as sequenced in a study of blood T cell repertoires in COVID-19. Clones were sequenced by immunoSEQ multiplex PCR, and TCRdb holds only the in-frame ones, with some missing. The sample includes 250,000 to 350,000 clones, more than 70% of them seen just once. Sequencing was carried out using PBMCs or T cells enriched from blood (not recorded which). These receptor sequences come from a woman in her twenties or thirties who had recovered from COVID-19.

The table lists this clone with a count of one. V gene TRBV5-5 combines with J gene TRBJ2-3; D gene unclear. V was clipped by 5 bases and J by 0 bases, with 10 bases between them. The germline V gene encodes CDR1 SGHKS and CDR2 YYEKEE (reference sequence). The CDR3 length is 14 residues. Written as DNA, the CDR3 is TGTGCCAGCAGGCGGCAGAGCAGCACAGATACGCAGTATTTT. It specifies CASRRQSSTDTQYF.

J is TRBJ1-6 and V is TRBV6-5, with D hard to call. The CDR3 is 15 residues long. Germline V gene lookup returns CDR1 MNHEY and CDR2 SVGAGI. V was trimmed by 0 bases and J by 7 bases, leaving 10 bases between them. This CDR3 reads CASSYSKGGNSPLHF. DNA of the CDR3: TGTGCCAGCAGTTACTCAAAGGGCGGGAATTCACCCCTCCACTTT.

The rearrangement uses TRBV6-5 and TRBJ2-2; the match to TRBD1 covers 7 bases. The germline V gene has CDR1 MNHEY and CDR2 SVGAGI. After removal of 6 bases from V and 0 bases from J, the junction contained 4 bases not matched to a gene. There are 15 residues in the CDR3. For the CDR3, the DNA is TGTGCCAGCAGCTCTGGACAGGCGAACACCGGGGAGCTGTTTTTT. This gives the protein CASSSGQANTGELFF.

The rearrangement links TRBV19 to TRBJ1-2, with a possible D match to TRBD1 (5 bases). The CDR3 is 16 amino acids. V was shortened by 5 bases and J by 7 bases, with 23 bases between the two germline ends. Germline V gives CDR1 LNHDA, CDR2 SQIVND (reference sequence). The DNA of the CDR3 is TGTGCCAGTAGTCTAAGGCTCGCGGCAGGGCAGAGTGGCTACACCTTC. Its protein is CASSLRLAAGQSGYTF. The full variable domain, rest sourced from reference TRBV19 and TRBJ1-2, is DGGITQSPKYLFRKEGQNVTLSCEQNLNHDAMYWYRQDPGQGLRLIYYSQIVNDFQKGDIAEGYSVSREKKESFPLTVTSAQKNPTAFYLCASSLRLAAGQSGYTFGSGTRLTVV.

This clone was seen just once. The chain is built from TRBV5-1 and TRBJ1-4, with D perhaps TRBD1 (6 bases). V was cut by 4 bases and J by 4 bases, with 11 bases left in between. The germline V gene encodes CDR1 SGHRS and CDR2 YFSETQ. The CDR3 has 14 residues. CDR3 bases: TGCGCCAGCAGCGCAGGGGTGTTTAATGAAAAACTGTTTTTT. It codes for CASSAGVFNEKLFF.

The chain employs TRBV13 and TRBJ1-1, with TRBD1 as a possible D gene (5 bases). The CDR3 has 18 amino acids. Trimming took 0 bases from V and 1 from J, leaving 18 bases between them. The germline V gene has CDR1 PRHDT and CDR2 FYEKMQ (reference sequence). The CDR3 bases are TGTGCCAGCAGCTTAGGAGGACGGGGGAGTTCGCGGAACACTGAAGCTTTCTTT. Its protein is CASSLGGRGSSRNTEAFF.

The chain combines TRBV4-1 with TRBJ1-1, with a weak D call TRBD1 (5 bases). The length of the CDR3 is 13 residues. The V end was cut by 8 bases, the J end by 1 base, with 11 bases between. CDR1 and CDR2 from the germline V gene are MGHRA and YSYEKL. The CDR3 loop is CASQGSQNTEAFF. DNA for the CDR3: TGCGCCAGCCAGGGCAGCCAGAACACTGAAGCTTTCTTT.

This clone appeared a single time. The rearrangement joins TRBV15 to TRBJ1-2; D ambiguous. The CDR3 totals 15 residues. CDR1 and CDR2 from the germline V gene are LNHNV and YYDKDF (reference sequence). The V gene lost 1 base and the J gene lost 4 bases, with 13 bases spanning the gap. CDR3 bases: TGTGCCACCAGCAGAGCGGAGGGTCCAATCTATGGCTACACCTTC. Protein product: CATSRAEGPIYGYTF. Together with reference TRBV15 and TRBJ1-2, the CDR3 gives the full variable domain: DAMVIQNPRYQVTQFGKPVTLSCSQTLNHNVMYWYQQKSSQAPKLLFHYYDKDFNNEADTPDNFQSRRPNTSFCFLDIRSPGLGDTAMYLCATSRAEGPIYGYTFGSGTRLTVV.

This clone was seen more than once but under ten times. The same CDR3 is also encoded by other DNA sequences in this sample. The V call is TRBV12-3 or TRBV12-4, the J call TRBJ1-1; 7 bases agree with TRBD1. This CDR3 is 12 amino acids long. The ends lost 6 bases at V and 4 bases at J; junction bases unmatched: 2. This CDR3 reads CASRSGGTEAFF. The DNA of the CDR3 is TGTGCCAGCAGATCAGGGGGCACTGAAGCTTTCTTT.

The chain couples TRBV28 to TRBJ1-2; unclear D gene. CDR1 and CDR2 from the germline V gene are MDHEN and SYDVKM. CDR3 length: 13 residues. V lost 7 bases and J 8 bases, leaving 17 bases between the germline ends. CDR3 loop: CASTPPGIRGYTF. Written as DNA, the CDR3 is TGTGCCAGCACCCCTCCGGGGATAAGGGGCTACACCTTC.

The rearrangement uses TRBV7-2 and TRBJ1-5; tentative D call: TRBD1 (6 bases). The CDR3 has 12 residues. Looked up from germline, CDR1 is SGHTA and CDR2 is FQGNSA. Trimming left V 10 bases short and J 5 bases short, with 12 bases between. The CDR3: CATGRGDQPQHF. In DNA, the CDR3 is TGTGCCACGGGGAGGGGGGATCAGCCCCAGCATTTT.